This T cell receptor (beta chain) was sequenced during a study of shared clonotypes between healthy human individuals. Study-level background: CD4 naive cells filled three plates per donor, CD4 memory three, CD8 naive two and CD8 memory one. Regarding the study as a whole: With few donors, the genetic and exposure-history diversity represented was limited.

Profiled with immunoSEQ multiplex PCR; TCRdb holds only in-frame clones, not every one. Counted here are millions of clones, approximately 95% occurring once; the ten biggest clones make up 0.35% to 0.45%. Donation came from healthy HIV-negative adults that had no recent acute infections or vaccinations. A CD45RA-negative memory subset and a CD45RA+ naive subset were separated from the CD4+ cells. The CDR3 is made up of 17 amino acids. The V and J ends lost 5 bases and 0 bases respectively, with 17 bases between them. CDR1 and CDR2 (germline): PRHDT, FYEKMQ (reference sequence). Concerning this clone itself: Its antigen remains unknown.

The source is a man younger than 35 in good health. Some clones in this sample may be carry-over from other donors' samples. Sequencing input: naive CD4+ T cells from PBMCs. Described subset: CD45RA+ positively selected. The chain couples TRBV13 to TRBJ1-3; D is ambiguous. This chain's CDR3 is CASSKATENPSGNTIYF. CDR3 nucleotides: TGTGCCAGCAGCAAAGCTACCGAGAACCCCTCTGGAAACACCATATATTTT. Full variable domain (remainder filled in from reference TRBV13 and TRBJ1-3): AAGVIQSPRHLIKEKRETATLKCYPIPRHDTVYWYQQGPGQDPQFLISFYEKMQSDKGSIPDRFSAQQFSDYHSELNMSSLELGDSALYFCASSKATENPSGNTIYFGEGSWLTVV.